What follows are 6 T cell receptor beta chains derived from one specimen sequenced in a study of cytomegalovirus exposure and HLA in healthy donors (dated by TCRdb to 2017 to 2019). Library preparation employed the immunoSEQ multiplex PCR assay. A mixture of 60 forward primers for TCR Vbeta segments and 13 reverse primers for TCR Jbeta segments was used in the multiplex PCR. Sourced from immuneACCESS, this table was stored by TCRdb with only in-frame sequences that have V and J called. A share of the clones is absent; for the studies checked, an unresolved V gene accounts for under half, and the remainder has no known explanation. The sample has 150,000 to 200,000 clones on record, over 60% of them singletons. The ten largest clones take up about 2.3% of the sample. Sample: PBMCs. The origin of the receptors is a woman between 45 and 65 years old in good health and CMV-seronegative.

The V gene is TRBV9, the J gene TRBJ1-6, with D tentatively TRBD1 (5 bases). The CDR3 spans 14 residues. Trimming stripped 3 bases from V and 7 bases from J, with 11 bases between. CDR1 and CDR2 from the germline V gene are SGDLS and YYNGEE. CDR3 sequence reads: CASSATVANSPLHF. DNA for the CDR3: TGTGCCAGCAGCGCGACAGTAGCCAATTCACCCCTCCACTTT.

Notes on this clone: A junction end diverges from the germline sequence, so it may reflect a read error. The sample has other DNA sequences that encode this CDR3 too. This chain connects TRBV9 to TRBJ1-1, with 9 bases identical to TRBD1. The CDR3 covers 15 residues. Germline-derived CDR1 and CDR2 are SGDLS and YYNGEE. The CDR3 sequence is CASTRGTGIDTEAFF. DNA for the CDR3: TGTGCCAGCACCCGGGGGACAGGGATTGACACTGAGGCTTTCTTT.

This chain joins TRBV7-2 and TRBJ2-3, with 7 nucleotides matching TRBD2. Germline assignment: CDR1 SGHTA and CDR2 FQGNSA. This CDR3 is 16 amino acids long. V lost 1 base, J lost 7 bases, and 11 bases stayed unmatched. CDR3 region: CASSLDGAASGNTQYF. Here the CDR3 DNA reads TGTGCCAGCAGCTTAGACGGGGCGGCTAGCGGTAATACGCAGTATTTT.

This clone was detected only once. This chain joins TRBV27 and TRBJ2-7, with TRBD2 identical over 12 bases. V lost 5 bases, J lost 0 bases, and 5 bases stayed unmatched. There are 16 residues in the CDR3. CDR1 and CDR2 from the germline V gene are MNHEY and SMNVEV (reference sequence). The CDR3 spells CASSAGLAGSSYEQYF. In nucleotides, the CDR3 is TGTGCCAGCAGTGCCGGACTAGCGGGGAGCTCCTACGAGCAGTACTTC.

The rearrangement links TRBV27 to TRBJ1-1; D not certain. The CDR3 sequence is 15 residues long. Looked up from germline, CDR1 is MNHEY and CDR2 is SMNVEV (reference sequence). Trimming stripped 5 bases from V and 1 base from J, with 14 bases between. CDR3: CASSLNPTGNTEAFF. The CDR3 region has the DNA TGTGCCAGCAGTCTCAACCCCACGGGGAACACTGAAGCTTTCTTT.

This clone was detected once. The chain is built from TRBV7-2 and TRBJ2-5; D not certain. The J call may be faulty, since TRBJ2-7 better matches the DNA end. Germline CDR1 SGHTA, CDR2 FQGNSA. CDR3 size: 12 residues. The CDR3 loop reads CASSFLRNEQYF. For the CDR3, the DNA is TGTGCCAGCAGCTTCCTCAGGAACGAGCAGTACTTC.